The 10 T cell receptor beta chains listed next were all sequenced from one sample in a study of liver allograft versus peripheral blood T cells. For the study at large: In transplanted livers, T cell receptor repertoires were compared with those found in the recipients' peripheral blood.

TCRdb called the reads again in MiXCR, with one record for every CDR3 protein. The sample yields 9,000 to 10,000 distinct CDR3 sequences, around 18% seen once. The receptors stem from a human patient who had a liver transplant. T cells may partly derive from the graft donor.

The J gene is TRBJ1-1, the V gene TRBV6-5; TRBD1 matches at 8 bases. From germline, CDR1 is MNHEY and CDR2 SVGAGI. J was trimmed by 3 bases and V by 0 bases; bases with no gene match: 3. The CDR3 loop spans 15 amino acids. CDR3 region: CASSYSTTGDTEAFF. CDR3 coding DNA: TGTGCCAGCAGTTACTCGACGACAGGGGACACTGAAGCTTTCTTT.

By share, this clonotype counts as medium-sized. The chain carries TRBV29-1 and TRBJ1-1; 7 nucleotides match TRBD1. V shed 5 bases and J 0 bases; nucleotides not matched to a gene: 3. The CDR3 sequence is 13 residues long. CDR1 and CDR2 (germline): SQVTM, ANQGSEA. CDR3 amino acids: CSVYRGLNTEAFF. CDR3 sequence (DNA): TGCAGCGTTTACAGGGGTCTGAACACTGAAGCTTTCTTT.

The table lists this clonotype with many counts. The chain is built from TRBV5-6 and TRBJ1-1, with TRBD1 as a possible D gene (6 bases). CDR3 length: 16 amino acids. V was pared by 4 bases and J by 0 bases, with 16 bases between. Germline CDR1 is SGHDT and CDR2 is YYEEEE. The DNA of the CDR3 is TGTGCCAGCAGCCCCGCCGGGGGGGCGGTGAACACTGAAGCTTTCTTT. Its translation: CASSPAGGAVNTEAFF.

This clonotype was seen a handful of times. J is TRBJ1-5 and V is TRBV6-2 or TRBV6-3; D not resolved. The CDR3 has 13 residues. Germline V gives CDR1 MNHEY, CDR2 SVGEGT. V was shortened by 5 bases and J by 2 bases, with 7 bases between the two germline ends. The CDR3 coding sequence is TGTGCCAGCAGTGCGGAGGGCAATCAGCCCCAGCATTTT. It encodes CASSAEGNQPQHF.

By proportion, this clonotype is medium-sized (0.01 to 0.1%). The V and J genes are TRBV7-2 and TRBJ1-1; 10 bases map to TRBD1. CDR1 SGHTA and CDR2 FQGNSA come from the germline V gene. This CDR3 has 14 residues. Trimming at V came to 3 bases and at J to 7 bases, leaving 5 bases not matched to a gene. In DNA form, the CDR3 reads TGTGCCAGCAGCTTGACGACAGGGGGCATTGAAGCTTTCTTT. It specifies CASSLTTGGIEAFF.

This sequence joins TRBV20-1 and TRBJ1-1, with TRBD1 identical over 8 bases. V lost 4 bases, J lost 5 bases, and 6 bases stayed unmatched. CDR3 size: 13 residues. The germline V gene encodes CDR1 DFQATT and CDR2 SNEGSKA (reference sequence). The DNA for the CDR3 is TGCAGTGCTACTACAGGGGGAGGTACTGAAGCTTTCTTT. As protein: CSATTGGGTEAFF.

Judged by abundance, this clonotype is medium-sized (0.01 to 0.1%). The chain's CDR3 is CASSLRQGGNTEAFF. CDR3 nucleotide sequence: TGTGCCAGCAGCTTAAGACAGGGGGGAAACACTGAAGCTTTCTTT. The rearrangement uses TRBV7-2 and TRBJ1-1; 9 positions match TRBD1. The CDR3 spans 15 residues. With V trimmed by 2 bases and J by 2 bases, 3 bases remained unmatched. CDR1 and CDR2 from the germline V gene are SGHTA and FQGNSA.

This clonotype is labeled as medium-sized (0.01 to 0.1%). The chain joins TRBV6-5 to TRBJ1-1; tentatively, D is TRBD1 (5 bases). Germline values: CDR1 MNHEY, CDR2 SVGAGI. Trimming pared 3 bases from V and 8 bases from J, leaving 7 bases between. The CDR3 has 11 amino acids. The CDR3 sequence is CASSYRGEAFF. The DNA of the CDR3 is TGTGCCAGCAGTTATAGGGGCGAAGCTTTCTTT.

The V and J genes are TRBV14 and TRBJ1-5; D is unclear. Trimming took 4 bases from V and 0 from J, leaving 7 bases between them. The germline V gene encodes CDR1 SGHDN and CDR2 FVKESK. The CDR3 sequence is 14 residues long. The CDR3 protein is CASSPSNSNQPQHF. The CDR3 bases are TGTGCCAGCAGCCCATCGAATAGCAATCAGCCCCAGCATTTT.

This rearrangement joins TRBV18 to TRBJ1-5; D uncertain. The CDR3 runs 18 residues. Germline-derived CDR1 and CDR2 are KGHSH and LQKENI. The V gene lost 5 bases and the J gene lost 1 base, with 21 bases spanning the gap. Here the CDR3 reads CASSSFPKGRLSNQPQHF. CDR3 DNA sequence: TGTGCCAGCTCATCCTTCCCCAAGGGTAGATTAAGCAATCAGCCCCAGCATTTT.